Listed below are T cell receptor beta chains from one sample, sequenced in a study of blood T cell repertoires in COVID-19. TCRdb's table, derived via immunoSEQ multiplex PCR, lists solely in-frame clones and lacks some. The table lists roughly 500,000 clones, approximately 86% of them singletons, with around 7.9% in the top ten. The sample was PBMCs or T cells enriched from blood (not recorded which). These receptors originate from a woman in her fifties or sixties who had recovered from COVID-19. CDR3s include the opening cysteine and the closing phenylalanine or tryptophan. D genes are given only for firm matches. Some rows mark clone size as missing; the rest say once, few, many or name a class of expanded clone.

clone_size	d_call	v_call	j_call	cdr3_nt	cdr3_aa
NA	NA	TRBV6-2/TRBV6-3	TRBJ1-2	TGTGCCAGCAGCCTCGGGAGGAAGGTGATCTATGGCTACACCTTC	CASSLGRKVIYGYTF
NA	NA	TRBV14	TRBJ2-7	TGTGCCAGCAGCCCTTCGCGGTACCTTACCTACGAGCAGTACTTC	CASSPSRYLTYEQYF
NA	TRBD1	TRBV5-1	TRBJ1-1	TGCGCCAGCAGAGGGGGCGCGGACACTGAAGCTTTCTTT	CASRGGADTEAFF
NA	NA	TRBV3-1/TRBV3-2	TRBJ2-5	TGTGCCAGCAGATCCCGGGGGAGCGGGGAGACCCAGTACTTC	CASRSRGSGETQYF
NA	TRBD1	TRBV5-1	TRBJ2-3	TGCGCCAGCAGCTGGGGGACAGGATTCACAGATACGCAGTATTTT	CASSWGTGFTDTQYF
once	TRBD2	TRBV7-2	TRBJ2-1	TGTGCCAGCAGCTTAGAACTAGCGGGGGGGCCCTATGAGCAGTTCTTC	CASSLELAGGPYEQFF
NA	NA	TRBV19	TRBJ1-2	TGTGCCAGTAGTCTGACAGGAACCTATGGCTACACCTTC	CASSLTGTYGYTF
NA	TRBD2	TRBV14	TRBJ2-3	TGTGCCAGCAGCCAAGCACGGGGGGGCTCGTCCACAGATACGCAGTATTTT	CASSQARGGSSTDTQYF
NA	TRBD1	TRBV10-3	TRBJ1-3	TGTGCCATCAGACCGACAGGGGCCTCTGGAAACACCATATATTTT	CAIRPTGASGNTIYF
NA	NA	TRBV2	TRBJ1-1	TGTGCCAGCACCGGACTGGTGCGCACTGAAGCTTTCTTT	CASTGLVRTEAFF
NA	TRBD1	TRBV2	TRBJ1-4	TGTGCCAGCGCAGGGGGGACAGGGGATGGGAAACTGTTTTTT	CASAGGTGDGKLFF
NA	NA	TRBV2	TRBJ2-4	TGTGCCAGCAGGGGCCACATTCAGTACTTC	CASRGHIQYF
NA	NA	TRBV30	TRBJ1-2	TGTGCCTGGAGTGGCGTTAACTATGGCTACACCTTC	CAWSGVNYGYTF
NA	NA	TRBV11-2	TRBJ1-5	TGTGCCAGCAGCTTAGACCTTTCTAGAAATCAGCCCCAGCATTTT	CASSLDLSRNQPQHF
NA	NA	TRBV13	TRBJ1-2	TGTGCCAGCAGCTTAGTGAACGGCTATGGCTACACCTTC	CASSLVNGYGYTF
NA	TRBD1	TRBV19	TRBJ1-3	TGTGCCAGCTGGACAGGAAAAGGGACCGAAAACACCATATATTTT	CASWTGKGTENTIYF
NA	NA	TRBV14	TRBJ1-1	TGTGCCAGCAGCAACAGCATGAACACTGAAGCTTTCTTT	CASSNSMNTEAFF
NA	TRBD1	TRBV19	TRBJ1-2	TGTGCCAGTAGTAAGCAGGACAGGAGCGGTGGCTACACCTTC	CASSKQDRSGGYTF
NA	TRBD1	TRBV19	TRBJ1-4	TGTGCCAGTAGCGGGACAGGCCTTAATGAAAAACTGTTTTTT	CASSGTGLNEKLFF
NA	TRBD1	TRBV19	TRBJ2-4	TGTGCCAGTATGGACAGGGTAGCGGACATTCAGTACTTC	CASMDRVADIQYF
NA	NA	TRBV10-3	TRBJ2-3	TGTGCCATCAGTGAGTGGAGGACCGACACAGATACGCAGTATTTT	CAISEWRTDTDTQYF
NA	TRBD1	TRBV3-1/TRBV3-2	TRBJ1-2	TGTGCCAGCAGCCAAGACTCAGGACAGGGGAACTATGGCTACACCTTC	CASSQDSGQGNYGYTF
NA	NA	TRBV20-1	TRBJ1-2	TGCAGTACACAGGCAGGGTATGGCTACACCTTC	CSTQAGYGYTF
NA	TRBD2	TRBV5-1	TRBJ2-5	TGCGCCAGCAGCTTCGGCGGGGGGAGCCAAGAGATCCAGTACTTC	CASSFGGGSQEIQYF
NA	NA	TRBV28	TRBJ1-4	TGTGCCAGCAGTTCCCCCGGCAGGGGACATGAAAAACTGTTTTTT	CASSSPGRGHEKLFF
NA	NA	TRBV5-5	TRBJ1-2	TGTGCCAGCAGCTTGGGAGCAGGGGCTGACTATGGCTACACCTTC	CASSLGAGADYGYTF
NA	TRBD1	TRBV2	TRBJ1-2	TGTGCCAGCAGTGAAGGGGACAGGGGAGACTATGGCTACACCTTC	CASSEGDRGDYGYTF
NA	TRBD2	TRBV4-1	TRBJ2-3	TGCGCCAGCAGCCAAGGTCCCGGGACTAGCGGCACAGATACGCAGTATTTT	CASSQGPGTSGTDTQYF